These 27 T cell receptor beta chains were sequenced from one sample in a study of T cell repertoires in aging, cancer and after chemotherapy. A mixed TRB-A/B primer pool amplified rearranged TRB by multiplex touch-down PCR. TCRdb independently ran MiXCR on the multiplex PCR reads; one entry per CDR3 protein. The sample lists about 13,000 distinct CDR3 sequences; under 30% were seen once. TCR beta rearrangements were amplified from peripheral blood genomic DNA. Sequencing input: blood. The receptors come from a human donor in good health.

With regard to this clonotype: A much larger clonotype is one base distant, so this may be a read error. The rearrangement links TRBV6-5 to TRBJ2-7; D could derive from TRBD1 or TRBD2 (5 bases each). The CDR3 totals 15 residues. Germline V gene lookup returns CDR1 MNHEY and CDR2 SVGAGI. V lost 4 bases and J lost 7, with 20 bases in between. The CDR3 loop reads CASSSRDASTGEQYV. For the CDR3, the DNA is TGTGCCAGCAGTTCCCGGGACGCATCCACCGGGGAGCAGTACGTC.

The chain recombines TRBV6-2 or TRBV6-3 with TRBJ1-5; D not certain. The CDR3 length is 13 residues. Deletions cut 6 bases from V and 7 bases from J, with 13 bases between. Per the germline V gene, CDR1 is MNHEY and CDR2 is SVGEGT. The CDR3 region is CASSGPEGQPQHF. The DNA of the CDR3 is TGTGCCAGCAGCGGCCCCGAAGGACAGCCCCAGCATTTT.

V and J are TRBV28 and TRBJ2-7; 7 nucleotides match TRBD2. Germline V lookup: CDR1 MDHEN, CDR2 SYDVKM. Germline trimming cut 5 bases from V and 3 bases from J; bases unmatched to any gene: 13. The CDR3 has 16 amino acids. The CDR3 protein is CASSQFGGGGVYEQYF. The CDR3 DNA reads TGTGCCAGCAGTCAATTCGGTGGCGGGGGAGTCTACGAGCAGTACTTC.

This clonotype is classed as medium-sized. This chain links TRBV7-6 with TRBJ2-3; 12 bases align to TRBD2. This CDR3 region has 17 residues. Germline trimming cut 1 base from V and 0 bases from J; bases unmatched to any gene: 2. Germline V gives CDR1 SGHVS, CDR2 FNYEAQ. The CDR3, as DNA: TGTGCCAGCAGCTTAGGGGGACTAGCGGGTAGCACAGATACGCAGTATTTT. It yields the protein CASSLGGLAGSTDTQYF.

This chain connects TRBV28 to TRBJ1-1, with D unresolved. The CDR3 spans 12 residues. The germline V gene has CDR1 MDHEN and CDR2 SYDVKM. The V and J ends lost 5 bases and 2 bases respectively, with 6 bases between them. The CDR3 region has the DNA TGTGCCAGCAGTAAGGTAAACACTGAAGCTTTCTTT. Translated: CASSKVNTEAFF.

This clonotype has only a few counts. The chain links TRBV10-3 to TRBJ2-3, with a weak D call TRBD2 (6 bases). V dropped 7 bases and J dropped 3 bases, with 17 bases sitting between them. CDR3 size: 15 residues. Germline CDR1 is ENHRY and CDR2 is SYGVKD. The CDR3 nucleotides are TGTGCCATCACCTCCAGCGGGCCACGGACAGATACGCAGTATTTT. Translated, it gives CAITSSGPRTDTQYF.

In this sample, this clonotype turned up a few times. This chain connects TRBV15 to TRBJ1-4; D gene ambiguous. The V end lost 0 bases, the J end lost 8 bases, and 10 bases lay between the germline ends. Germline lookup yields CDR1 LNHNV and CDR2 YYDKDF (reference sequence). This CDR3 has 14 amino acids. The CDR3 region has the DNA TGTGCCACCAGCAGAGAGGGGATAGGGGAAAAACTGTTTTTT. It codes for CATSREGIGEKLFF.

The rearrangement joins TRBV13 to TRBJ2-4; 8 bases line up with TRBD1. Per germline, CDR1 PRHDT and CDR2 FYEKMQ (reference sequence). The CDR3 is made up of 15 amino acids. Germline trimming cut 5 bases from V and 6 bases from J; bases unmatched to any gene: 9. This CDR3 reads CASSPRQGNLNIQYF. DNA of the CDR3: TGTGCCAGCAGCCCTCGACAGGGGAACTTAAACATTCAGTACTTC.

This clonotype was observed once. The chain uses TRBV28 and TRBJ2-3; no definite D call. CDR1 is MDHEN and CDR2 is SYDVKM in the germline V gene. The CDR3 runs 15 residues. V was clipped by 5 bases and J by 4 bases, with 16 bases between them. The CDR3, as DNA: TGTGCCAGCAGTCGCCCGGACCGAACAGCAGATACGCAGTATTTT. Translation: CASSRPDRTADTQYF.

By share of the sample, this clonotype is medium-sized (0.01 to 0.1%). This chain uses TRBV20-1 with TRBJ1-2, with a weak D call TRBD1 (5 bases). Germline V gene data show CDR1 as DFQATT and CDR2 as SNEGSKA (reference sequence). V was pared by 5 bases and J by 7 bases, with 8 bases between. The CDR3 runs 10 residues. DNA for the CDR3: TGCAGTGCTGTGGGGGTTGGCTACACCTTC. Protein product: CSAVGVGYTF.

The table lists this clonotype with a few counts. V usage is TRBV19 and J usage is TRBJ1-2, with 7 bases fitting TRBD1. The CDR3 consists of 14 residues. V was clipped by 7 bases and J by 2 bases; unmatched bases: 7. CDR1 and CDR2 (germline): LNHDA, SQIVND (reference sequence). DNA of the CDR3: TGTGCCAGTAATCTGGGACAGCCGAACTATGGCTACACCTTC. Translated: CASNLGQPNYGYTF.

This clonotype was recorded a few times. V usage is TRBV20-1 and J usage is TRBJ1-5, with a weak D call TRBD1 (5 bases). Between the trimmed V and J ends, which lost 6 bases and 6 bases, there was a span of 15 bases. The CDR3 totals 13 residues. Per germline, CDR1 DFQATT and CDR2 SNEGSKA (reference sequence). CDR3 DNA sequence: TGCAGTGCAGATCCAGGGATGAGTCAGCCCCAGCATTTT. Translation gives CSADPGMSQPQHF.

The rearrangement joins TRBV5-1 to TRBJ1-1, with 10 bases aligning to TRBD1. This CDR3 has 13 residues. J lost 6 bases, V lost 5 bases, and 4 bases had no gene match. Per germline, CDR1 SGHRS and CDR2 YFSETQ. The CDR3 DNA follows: TGCGCCAGCAGAGGACAGGGGGGTGCTGAAGCTTTCTTT. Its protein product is CASRGQGGAEAFF. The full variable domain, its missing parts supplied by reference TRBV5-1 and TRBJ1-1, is KAGVTQTPRYLIKTRGQQVTLSCSPISGHRSVSWYQQTPGQGLQFLFEYFSETQRNKGNFPGRFSGRQFSNSRSEMNVSTLELGDSALYLCASRGQGGAEAFFGQGTRLTVV.

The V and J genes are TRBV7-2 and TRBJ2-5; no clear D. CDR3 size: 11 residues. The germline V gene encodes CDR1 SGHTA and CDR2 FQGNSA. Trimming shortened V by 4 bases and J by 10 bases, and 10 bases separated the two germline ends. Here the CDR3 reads CASSSLLLQYF. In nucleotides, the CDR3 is TGTGCCAGCAGCTCCCTACTTCTCCAGTACTTC.

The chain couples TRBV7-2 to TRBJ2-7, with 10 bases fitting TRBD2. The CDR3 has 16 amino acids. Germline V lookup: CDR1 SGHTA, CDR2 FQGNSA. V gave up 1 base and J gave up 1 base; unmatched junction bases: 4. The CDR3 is CASSLVSGGGSYEQYF. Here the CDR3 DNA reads TGTGCCAGCAGCTTAGTAAGCGGGGGGGGGTCCTACGAGCAGTACTTC.

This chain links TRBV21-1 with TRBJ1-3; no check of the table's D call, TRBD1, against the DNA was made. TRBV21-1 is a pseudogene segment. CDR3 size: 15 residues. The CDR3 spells CASSNDRDRINTIYF. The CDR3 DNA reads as TGTGCCAGCAGCAATGACCGGGACAGGATAAACACCATATATTTT.

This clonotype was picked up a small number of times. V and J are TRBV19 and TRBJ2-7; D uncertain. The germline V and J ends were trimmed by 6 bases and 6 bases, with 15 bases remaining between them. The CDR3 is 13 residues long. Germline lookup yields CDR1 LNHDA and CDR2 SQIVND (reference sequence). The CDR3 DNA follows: TGTGCCAGTAGGGCCCGTGGGGTGTTCGAGCAGTACTTC. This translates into CASRARGVFEQYF.

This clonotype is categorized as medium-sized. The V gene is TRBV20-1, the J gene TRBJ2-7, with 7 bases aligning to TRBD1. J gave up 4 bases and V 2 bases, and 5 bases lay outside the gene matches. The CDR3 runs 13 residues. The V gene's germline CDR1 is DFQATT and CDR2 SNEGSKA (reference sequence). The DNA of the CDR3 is TGCAGTGCTAGAAGGGACAGTGGTTACGAGCAGTACTTC. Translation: CSARRDSGYEQYF.

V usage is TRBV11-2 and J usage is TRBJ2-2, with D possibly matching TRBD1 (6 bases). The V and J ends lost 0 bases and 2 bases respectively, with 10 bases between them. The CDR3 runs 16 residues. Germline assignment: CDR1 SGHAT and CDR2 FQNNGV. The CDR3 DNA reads TGTGCCAGCAGCTTAGACAGGGGTCAAAACACCGGGGAGCTGTTTTTT. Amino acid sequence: CASSLDRGQNTGELFF. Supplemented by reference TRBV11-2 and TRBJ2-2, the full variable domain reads EAGVAQSPRYKIIEKRQSVAFWCNPISGHATLYWYQQILGQGPKLLIQFQNNGVVDDSQLPKDRFSAERLKGVDSTLKIQPAKLEDSAVYLCASSLDRGQNTGELFFGEGSRLTVL.

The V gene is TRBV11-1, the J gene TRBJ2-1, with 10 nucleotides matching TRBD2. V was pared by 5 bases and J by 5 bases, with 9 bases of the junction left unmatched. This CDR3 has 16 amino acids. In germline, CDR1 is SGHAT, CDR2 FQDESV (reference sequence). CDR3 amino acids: CASSADLAGADNEQFF. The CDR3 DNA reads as TGTGCCAGCAGCGCCGACCTAGCGGGGGCCGACAATGAGCAGTTCTTC.

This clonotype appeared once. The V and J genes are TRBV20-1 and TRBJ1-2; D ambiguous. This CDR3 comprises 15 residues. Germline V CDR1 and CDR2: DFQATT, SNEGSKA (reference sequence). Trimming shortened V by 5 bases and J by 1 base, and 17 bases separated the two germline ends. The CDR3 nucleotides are TGCAGTGCTTCCCCCCCCACAGAAAATAACTATGGCTACACCTTC. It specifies CSASPPTENNYGYTF.

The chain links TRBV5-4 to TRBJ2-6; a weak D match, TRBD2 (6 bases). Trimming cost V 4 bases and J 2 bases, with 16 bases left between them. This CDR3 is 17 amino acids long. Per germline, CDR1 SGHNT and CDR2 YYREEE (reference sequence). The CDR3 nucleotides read TGTGCCAGCAGCCCCCGGGGGATGGGGCCTGGGGCCAACGTCCTGACTTTC. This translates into CASSPRGMGPGANVLTF.

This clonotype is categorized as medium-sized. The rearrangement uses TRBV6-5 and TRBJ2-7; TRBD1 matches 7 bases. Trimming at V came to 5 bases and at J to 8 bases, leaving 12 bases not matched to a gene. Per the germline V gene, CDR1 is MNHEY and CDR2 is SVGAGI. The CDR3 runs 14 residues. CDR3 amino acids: CASSGRKRQGQQYF. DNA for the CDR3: TGTGCCAGCAGTGGGCGTAAGAGACAGGGTCAGCAGTACTTC.

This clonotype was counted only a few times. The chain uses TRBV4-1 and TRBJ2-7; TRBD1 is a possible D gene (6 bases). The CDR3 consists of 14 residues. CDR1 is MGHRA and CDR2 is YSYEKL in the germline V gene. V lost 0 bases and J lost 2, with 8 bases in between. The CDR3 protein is CASSQDWGPYEQYV. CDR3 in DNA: TGCGCCAGCAGCCAAGATTGGGGGCCCTACGAGCAGTACGTC.

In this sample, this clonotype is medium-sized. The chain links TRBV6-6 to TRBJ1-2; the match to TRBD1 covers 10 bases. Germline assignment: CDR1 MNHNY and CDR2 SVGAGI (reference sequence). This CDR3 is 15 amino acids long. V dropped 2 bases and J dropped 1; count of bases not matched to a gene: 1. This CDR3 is CASSYRDRGNYGYTF. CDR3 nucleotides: TGTGCCAGCAGTTACCGGGACAGGGGTAACTATGGCTACACCTTC.

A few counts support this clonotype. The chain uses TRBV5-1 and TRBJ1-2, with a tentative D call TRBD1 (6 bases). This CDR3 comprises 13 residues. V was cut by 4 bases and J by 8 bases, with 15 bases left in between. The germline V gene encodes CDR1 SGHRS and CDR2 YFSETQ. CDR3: CASSPGATGGYTF. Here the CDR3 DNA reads TGCGCCAGCAGCCCAGGGGCGACGGGAGGCTACACCTTC.

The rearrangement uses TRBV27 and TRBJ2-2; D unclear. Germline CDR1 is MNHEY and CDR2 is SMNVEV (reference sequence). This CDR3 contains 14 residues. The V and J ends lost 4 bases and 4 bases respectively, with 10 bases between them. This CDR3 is CASSYFHGTGELFF. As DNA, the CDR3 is TGTGCCAGCAGTTATTTTCACGGCACCGGGGAGCTGTTTTTT.